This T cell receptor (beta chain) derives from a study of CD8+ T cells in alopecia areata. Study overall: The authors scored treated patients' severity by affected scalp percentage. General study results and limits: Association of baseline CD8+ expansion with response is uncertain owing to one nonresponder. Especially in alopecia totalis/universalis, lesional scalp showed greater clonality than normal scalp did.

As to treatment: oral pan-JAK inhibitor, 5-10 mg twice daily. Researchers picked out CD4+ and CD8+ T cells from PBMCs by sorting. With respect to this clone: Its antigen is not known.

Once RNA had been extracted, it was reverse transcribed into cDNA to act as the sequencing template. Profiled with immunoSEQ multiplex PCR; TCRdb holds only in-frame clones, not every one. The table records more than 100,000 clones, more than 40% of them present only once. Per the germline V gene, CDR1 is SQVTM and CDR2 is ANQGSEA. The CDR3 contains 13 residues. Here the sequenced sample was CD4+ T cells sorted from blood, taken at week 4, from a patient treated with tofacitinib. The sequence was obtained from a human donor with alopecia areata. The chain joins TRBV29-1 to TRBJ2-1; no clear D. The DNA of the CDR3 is TGCAGGGCCGTAGGCAGCTCCTACAATGAGCAGTTCTTC. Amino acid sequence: CRAVGSSYNEQFF.